This T cell receptor beta chain was found in a study of tumor-infiltrating lymphocytes in oesophageal squamous cell carcinoma. TCRdb independently ran MiXCR on the PCR reads; one entry per CDR3 protein. The data contain 15,000 to 20,000 distinct CDR3 sequences, around two fifths of them seen just once; the ten biggest clones take up roughly a fifth. Trimming removed 6 bases at V and 4 bases at J, with 15 bases between. This CDR3 spans 14 amino acids. Per the germline V gene, CDR1 is SEHNR and CDR2 is FQNEAQ (reference sequence). Only a few counts were recorded for this clonotype. This receptor was taken from a male donor with esophageal squamous cell carcinoma. The chain links TRBV7-9 to TRBJ1-1; D is possibly TRBD1 (5 bases). The sequenced sample consisted of esophageal tumor tissue. The CDR3 nucleotides read TGTGCCAGCAGAGAGATGGGGGGAATCACTGAAGCTTTCTTT. The encoded protein is CASREMGGITEAFF.